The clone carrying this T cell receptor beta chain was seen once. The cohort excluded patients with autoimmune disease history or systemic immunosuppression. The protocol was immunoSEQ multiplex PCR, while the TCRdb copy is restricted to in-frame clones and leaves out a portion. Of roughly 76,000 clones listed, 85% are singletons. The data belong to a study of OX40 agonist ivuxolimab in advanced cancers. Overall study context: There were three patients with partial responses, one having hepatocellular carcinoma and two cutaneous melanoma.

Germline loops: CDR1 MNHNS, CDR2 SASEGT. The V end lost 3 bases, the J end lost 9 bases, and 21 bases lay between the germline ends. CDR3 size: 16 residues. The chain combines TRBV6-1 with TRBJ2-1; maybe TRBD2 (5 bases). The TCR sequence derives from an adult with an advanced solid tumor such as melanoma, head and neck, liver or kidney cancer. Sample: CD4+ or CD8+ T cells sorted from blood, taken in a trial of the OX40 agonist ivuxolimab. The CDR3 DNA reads TGTGCCAGCAGTGAGTTGGGCGGGCTGGTCGTTAGTGAGCAGTTCTTC. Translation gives CASSELGGLVVSEQFF.